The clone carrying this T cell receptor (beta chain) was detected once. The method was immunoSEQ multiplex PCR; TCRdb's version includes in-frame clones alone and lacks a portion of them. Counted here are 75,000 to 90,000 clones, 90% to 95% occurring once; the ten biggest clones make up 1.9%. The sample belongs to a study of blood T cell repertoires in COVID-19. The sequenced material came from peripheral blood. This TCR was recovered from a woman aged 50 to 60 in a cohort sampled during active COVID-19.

CDR3 region: CATGPGGPVNEQFF. In nucleotides, the CDR3 is TGTGCCACCGGACCGGGAGGGCCGGTTAATGAGCAGTTCTTC. This chain uses TRBV24-1 with TRBJ2-1; TRBD2 matches at 8 bases. This CDR3 spans 14 amino acids. Germline-derived CDR1 and CDR2 are KGHDR and SFDVKD. V lost 9 bases and J lost 7; bases outside the gene matches: 10.